This T cell receptor (beta chain) was retrieved from a study of blood T cells in healthy people across ages. Sample-barcoded 5' priming and a J-beta primer mix drove a second PCR of roughly 7 to 11 cycles. TCRdb fed the 5' RACE reads into MiXCR, producing one record per CDR3 protein. The sample holds more than 1 million distinct CDR3 sequences, 45% seen once. The germline V gene encodes CDR1 SGHTS and CDR2 YDEGEE. CDR3 length equals 15 residues. V was pared by 3 bases and J by 1 base, with 4 bases of the junction left unmatched. Study conclusions and caveats: Age brought a roughly linear fall in TCR beta diversity measured per million T cells.

This clonotype was found once. Its antigen is not known. Healthy Russian Caucasian donors spanned ages about 6 to 95 years. The specimen sequenced was blood. The chain uses TRBV5-8 and TRBJ1-5; 7 nucleotides line up with TRBD1. The sequence derives from a woman in her sixties in good health. CDR3 sequence reads: CASSSEGASNQPQHF. The CDR3 region has the DNA TGTGCCAGCAGCTCAGAGGGGGCGAGCAATCAGCCCCAGCATTTT.